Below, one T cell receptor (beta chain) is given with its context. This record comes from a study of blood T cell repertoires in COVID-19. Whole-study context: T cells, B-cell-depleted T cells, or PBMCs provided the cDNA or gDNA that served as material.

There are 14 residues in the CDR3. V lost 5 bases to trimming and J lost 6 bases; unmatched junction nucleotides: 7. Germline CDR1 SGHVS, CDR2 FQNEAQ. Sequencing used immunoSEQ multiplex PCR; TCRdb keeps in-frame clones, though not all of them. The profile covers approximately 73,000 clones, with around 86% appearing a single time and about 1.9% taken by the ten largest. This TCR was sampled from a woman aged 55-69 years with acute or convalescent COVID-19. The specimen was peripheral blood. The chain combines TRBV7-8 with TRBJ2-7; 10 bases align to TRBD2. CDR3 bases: TGTGCCAGCAGCACCGGGAGCGGGAGGGTCGAGCAGTACTTC. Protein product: CASSTGSGRVEQYF.